The TCR beta chain under discussion was sequenced for a study of T cells after yellow fever vaccination. Across the whole study: Fractions of low cell number were prepared using SMART-Seq v4 Ultra Low Input.

CDR3 length: 15 amino acids. CDR1 and CDR2 from the germline V gene are SGHTA and FQGNSA. The V end lost 1 base, the J end lost 1 base, and 10 bases lay between the germline ends. Conversion of TCR transcripts into cDNA relied on 5'RACE template switching, which added a universal primer site and UMIs. Using its own MiXCR run on the 5' RACE reads, TCRdb lists one record per CDR3 protein. The sample has about 130,000 distinct CDR3 sequences, roughly 6.7% seen once. This clonotype has at least ten counts. No antigen is known for it. Findings and caveats of the study: FACS-sorted repertoires might harbor abundant contaminating clonotypes from the bulk population. Post-booster repertoires again held most primary-vaccination clones (about 96% CD4, about 90% CD8).

The sequencing used CD4+ T cells sorted from PBMCs, collected 10 days after the first yellow fever vaccination. The sequence was obtained from a man aged 18-30 years who received the YFV17D yellow fever vaccine. The chain uses TRBV7-2 and TRBJ2-5; weak D call: TRBD2 (6 bases). CDR3 nucleotides: TGTGCCAGCAGCTTAGGGGGGGTGACCCAAGAGACCCAGTACTTC. This gives the protein CASSLGGVTQETQYF.